This note documents a single T cell receptor beta chain sequence. Its antigen remains unknown. This entry is derived from a study of cytomegalovirus exposure and HLA in healthy donors. Findings and limits, study-wide: By HLA locus, TCR association rates varied in a later analysis, with DRB1 showing the most and HLA-C the fewest.

A multiplex PCR was run with 60 Vbeta primers and 13 Jbeta primers. The repertoire was sequenced with immunoSEQ multiplex PCR; TCRdb's copy has only in-frame clones and lacks some. The sample data list around 97,000 clones. Trimming took 1 base from V and 4 from J, leaving 10 bases between them. Germline loops: CDR1 LNHDA, CDR2 SQIVND (reference sequence). This CDR3 contains 14 residues. The material sequenced was PBMCs. V usage is TRBV19 and J usage is TRBJ2-5; no reliable D call. This clonotype was sampled from a man in his forties in good health and CMV-seronegative. CDR3 sequence reads: CASSIGWRGETQYF. The CDR3, as DNA: TGTGCCAGTAGTATAGGTTGGAGAGGAGAGACCCAGTACTTC.